Shown below are 18 T cell receptor beta chains from a single sample sequenced in a study of T cell responses to AZD1222 COVID-19 vaccine. The repertoire was sequenced with immunoSEQ multiplex PCR; TCRdb's copy has only in-frame clones and lacks some. The table shows 150,000 to 200,000 clones, with approximately 90% occurring only once. The material was peripheral blood, obtained 28 days after the second AZD1222 dose. The receptor source for this set is an adult who received the AZD1222 COVID-19 vaccine.

This CDR3 reads CASNSLKGGELFF. The CDR3 DNA is TGTGCCAGCAATTCTTTAAAGGGCGGGGAGCTGTTTTTT. The V and J genes are TRBV6-5 and TRBJ2-2, with D unclear. Trimming removed 7 bases at V and 7 bases at J, with 13 bases between. CDR1 MNHEY and CDR2 SVGAGI come from the germline V gene. The CDR3 length is 13 residues.

This clone was seen a single time. The V call is TRBV28, the J call TRBJ1-3, with TRBD1 identical over 7 bases. J lost 0 bases, V lost 5 bases, and 1 base had no gene match. CDR3 length: 14 residues. Germline V gene lookup returns CDR1 MDHEN and CDR2 SYDVKM. CDR3 loop: CASSQGGSGNTIYF. The CDR3 DNA sequence: TGTGCCAGCAGTCAGGGGGGCTCTGGAAACACCATATATTTT.

V gene TRBV7-2 combines with J gene TRBJ2-2; 7 nucleotides agree with TRBD1. Germline V CDR1 and CDR2: SGHTA, FQGNSA. V lost 2 bases, J lost 6 bases, and 6 bases stayed unmatched. There are 15 residues in the CDR3. The CDR3 sequence is CASSLSSQGAGELFF. CDR3 sequence (DNA): TGTGCCAGCAGCTTAAGCTCCCAGGGGGCCGGGGAGCTGTTTTTT. Using reference TRBV7-2 and TRBJ2-2 for the parts outside the CDR3, the full variable domain is GAGVSQSPSNKVTEKGKDVELRCDPISGHTALYWYRQSLGQGLEFLIYFQGNSAPDKSGLPSDRFSAERTGGSVSTLTIQRTQQEDSAVYLCASSLSSQGAGELFFGEGSRLTVL.

The CDR3 is CATSSGTSYNEQFF. The CDR3 DNA sequence: TGTGCCACCAGCTCGGGTACCTCCTACAATGAGCAGTTCTTC. This chain joins TRBV15 and TRBJ2-1; no definite D call. The CDR3 length is 14 residues. The germline V gene encodes CDR1 LNHNV and CDR2 YYDKDF (reference sequence). V was trimmed by 5 bases and J by 0 bases, leaving 8 bases between them.

J is TRBJ1-2 and V is TRBV2, with TRBD1 identical over 7 bases. The V and J ends lost 1 base and 3 bases, in that order; junction bases with no gene match: 2. CDR1 SNHLY and CDR2 FYNNEI come from the germline V gene. The CDR3 extends over 14 amino acids. In nucleotides, the CDR3 is TGTGCCAGCAGTGAAGACAGGGGATACTATGGCTACACCTTC. Its translation: CASSEDRGYYGYTF.

The V gene is TRBV6-5, the J gene TRBJ2-6, with D possibly called TRBD1 or TRBD2 (5 bases each). Germline CDR1 and CDR2: MNHEY and SVGAGI. Trimming pared 2 bases from V and 4 bases from J, leaving 12 bases between. This CDR3 is 16 amino acids long. In DNA, the CDR3 is TGTGCCAGCAGTTACAGTGCAGGGAGCGGGGCCAACGTCCTGACTTTC. Protein: CASSYSAGSGANVLTF.

The V call is TRBV9, the J call TRBJ1-4; the D is unclear. V was shortened by 2 bases and J by 0 bases, with 8 bases between the two germline ends. The CDR3 runs to 15 residues. CDR1 is SGDLS and CDR2 is YYNGEE in the germline V gene. DNA of the CDR3: TGTGCCAGCAGCGTCCAGGCTGCAACTAATGAAAAACTGTTTTTT. Protein: CASSVQAATNEKLFF.

This rearrangement joins TRBV5-4 to TRBJ2-7; D uncertain. In germline, CDR1 is SGHNT, CDR2 YYREEE (reference sequence). The CDR3 contains 15 residues. Deletions cut 3 bases from V and 0 bases from J, with 13 bases between. DNA of the CDR3: TGTGCCAGCAGCTCCGGCGGCCTCACCTCCTACGAGCAGTACTTC. Its protein is CASSSGGLTSYEQYF.

The chain employs TRBV28 and TRBJ2-2; D might be TRBD1 (6 bases). Germline-derived CDR1 and CDR2 are MDHEN and SYDVKM. The CDR3 is 14 amino acids. With 4 bases removed from V and 6 bases from J, the gap between germline ends came to 12 bases. The CDR3, as DNA: TGTGCCAGCAGTTCACCTACAGGGTCCGGGGAGCTGTTTTTT. Amino acid sequence: CASSSPTGSGELFF. Full variable domain (remainder filled in from reference TRBV28 and TRBJ2-2): DVKVTQSSRYLVKRTGEKVFLECVQDMDHENMFWYRQDPGLGLRLIYFSYDVKMKEKGDIPEGYSVSREKKERFSLILESASTNQTSMYLCASSSPTGSGELFFGEGSRLTVL.

This rearrangement joins TRBV29-1 to TRBJ2-7; D remains unclear. The ends were cut back, 1 base at V and 0 bases at J, with 1 base in the middle. The CDR3 contains 11 residues. From germline, CDR1 is SQVTM and CDR2 ANQGSEA. CDR3 in amino acids: CSVEVSYEQYF. The DNA of the CDR3 is TGCAGCGTTGAAGTCTCCTACGAGCAGTACTTC.

The sample holds a few counts of this clone. This rearrangement joins TRBV2 to TRBJ1-5; no reliable D call. The CDR3 length is 13 residues. Germline V lookup: CDR1 SNHLY, CDR2 FYNNEI. Trimming stripped 7 bases from V and 5 bases from J, with 12 bases between. CDR3 region: CASTDLGDQPQHF. The CDR3 region has the DNA TGTGCCAGCACTGACCTGGGCGATCAGCCCCAGCATTTT. Full variable domain (missing parts from reference TRBV2 and TRBJ1-5): EPEVTQTPSHQVTQMGQEVILRCVPISNHLYFYWYRQILGQKVEFLVSFYNNEISEKSEIFDDQFSVERPDGSNFTLKIRSTKLEDSAMYFCASTDLGDQPQHFGDGTRLSIL.

The chain couples TRBV19 to TRBJ2-1; unclear D gene. Trimming removed 3 bases from V and 5 bases from J, with 11 bases in between. This CDR3 comprises 14 residues. Germline CDR1 LNHDA, CDR2 SQIVND (reference sequence). Here the CDR3 DNA reads TGTGCCAGTAGTATTTTCCCTAGGGACAATGAGCAGTTCTTC. Translated: CASSIFPRDNEQFF.

The chain recombines TRBV9 with TRBJ2-1; no firm D call. Trimming pared 4 bases from V and 4 bases from J, leaving 9 bases between. The CDR3 has 13 residues. CDR1 is SGDLS and CDR2 is YYNGEE in the germline V gene. Here the CDR3 DNA reads TGTGCCAGCAGCCCAGGACGGTACAATGAGCAGTTCTTC. Translation: CASSPGRYNEQFF.

The chain carries TRBV14 and TRBJ1-1; D uncertain. Germline V gene data show CDR1 as SGHDN and CDR2 as FVKESK. Trimming left V 2 bases short and J 0 bases short, with 10 bases between. There are 15 residues in the CDR3. CDR3 sequence (DNA): TGTGCCAGCAGCCAATTTTTGGTTATGAACACTGAAGCTTTCTTT. The encoded protein is CASSQFLVMNTEAFF.

This chain joins TRBV27 and TRBJ2-7, with TRBD1 matching 9 bases. Germline CDR1 MNHEY, CDR2 SMNVEV (reference sequence). This CDR3 spans 16 amino acids. The ends lost 5 bases at V and 4 bases at J; junction bases unmatched: 12. The CDR3 DNA follows: TGTGCCAGCAGTCGAATAGGCGACAGGGGGGCATACGAGCAGTACTTC. Protein: CASSRIGDRGAYEQYF.

The chain couples TRBV10-3 to TRBJ1-1; D unresolved. This CDR3 spans 13 amino acids. Trimming removed 6 bases at V and 2 bases at J, with 10 bases between. The germline gives CDR1 ENHRY, CDR2 SYGVKD. In DNA form, the CDR3 reads TGTGCCATCAGCGCCGGACCTAACACTGAAGCTTTCTTT. This sequence encodes CAISAGPNTEAFF.

This sequence joins TRBV5-6 and TRBJ1-2; no clear D gene. V lost 1 base, J lost 7 bases, and 8 bases lay in between. Germline CDR1 reads SGHDT; CDR2 reads YYEEEE. The CDR3 covers 12 residues. In nucleotides, the CDR3 is TGTGCCAGCAGCTTGACACTCTCTGGCTACACCTTC. It encodes CASSLTLSGYTF.

The chain joins TRBV7-9 to TRBJ1-1; a weak D match, TRBD1 (6 bases). This CDR3 region has 14 residues. Deletions cut 3 bases from V and 2 bases from J, with 10 bases between. In germline, CDR1 is SEHNR, CDR2 FQNEAQ (reference sequence). The CDR3 coding sequence is TGTGCCAGCAGCTTCACAGGGATCAACACTGAAGCTTTCTTT. Translating it yields CASSFTGINTEAFF.